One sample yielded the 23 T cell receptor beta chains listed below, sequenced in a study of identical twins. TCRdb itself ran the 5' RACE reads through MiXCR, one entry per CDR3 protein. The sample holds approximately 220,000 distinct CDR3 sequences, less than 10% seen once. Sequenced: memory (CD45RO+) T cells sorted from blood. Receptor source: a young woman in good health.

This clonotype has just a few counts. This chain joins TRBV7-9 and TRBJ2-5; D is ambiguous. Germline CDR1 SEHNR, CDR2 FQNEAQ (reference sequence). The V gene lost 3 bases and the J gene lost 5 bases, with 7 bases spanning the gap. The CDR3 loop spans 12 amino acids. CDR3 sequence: CASSFVGETQYF. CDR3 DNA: TGTGCCAGCAGCTTCGTCGGGGAGACCCAGTACTTC.

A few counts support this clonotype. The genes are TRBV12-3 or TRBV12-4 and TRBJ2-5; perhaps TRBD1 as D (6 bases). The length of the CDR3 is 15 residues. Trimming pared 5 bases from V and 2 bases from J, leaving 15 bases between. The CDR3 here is CASSDTDRQQETQYF. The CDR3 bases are TGTGCCAGCAGTGATACGGACAGACAACAAGAGACCCAGTACTTC.

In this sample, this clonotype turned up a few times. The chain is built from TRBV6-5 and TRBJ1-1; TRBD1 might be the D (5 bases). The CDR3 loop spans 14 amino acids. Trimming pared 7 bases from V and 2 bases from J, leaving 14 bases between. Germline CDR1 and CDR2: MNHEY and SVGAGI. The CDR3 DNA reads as TGTGCCAGCATTATACTCGGGGGTAACACTGAAGCTTTCTTT. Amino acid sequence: CASIILGGNTEAFF.

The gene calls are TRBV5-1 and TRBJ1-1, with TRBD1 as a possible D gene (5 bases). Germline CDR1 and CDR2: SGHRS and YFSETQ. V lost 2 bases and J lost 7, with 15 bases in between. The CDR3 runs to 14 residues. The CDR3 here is CASSFGTILGEAFF. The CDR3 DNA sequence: TGCGCCAGCAGCTTCGGGACTATCCTTGGTGAAGCTTTCTTT.

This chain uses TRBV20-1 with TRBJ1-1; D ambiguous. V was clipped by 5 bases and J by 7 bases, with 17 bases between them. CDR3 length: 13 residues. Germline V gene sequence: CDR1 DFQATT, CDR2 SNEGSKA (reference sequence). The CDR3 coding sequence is TGCAGTGCTCAATGGTTGGGAGGCCATGAAGCTTTCTTT. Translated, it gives CSAQWLGGHEAFF.

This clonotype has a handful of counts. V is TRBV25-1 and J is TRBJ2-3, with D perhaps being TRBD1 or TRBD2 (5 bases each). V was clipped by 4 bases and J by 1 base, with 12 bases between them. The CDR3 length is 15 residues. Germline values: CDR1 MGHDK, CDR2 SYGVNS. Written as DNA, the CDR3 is TGTGCCAGCAGTGCCCGGGACGGACGCACAGATACGCAGTATTTT. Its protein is CASSARDGRTDTQYF.

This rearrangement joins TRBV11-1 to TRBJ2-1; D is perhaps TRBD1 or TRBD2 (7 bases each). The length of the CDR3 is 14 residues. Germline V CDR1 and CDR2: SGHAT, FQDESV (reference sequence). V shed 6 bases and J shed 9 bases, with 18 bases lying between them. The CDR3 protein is CASSGTRGGGEQFF. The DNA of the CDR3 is TGTGCCAGCAGTGGGACCAGGGGGGGCGGTGAGCAGTTCTTC.

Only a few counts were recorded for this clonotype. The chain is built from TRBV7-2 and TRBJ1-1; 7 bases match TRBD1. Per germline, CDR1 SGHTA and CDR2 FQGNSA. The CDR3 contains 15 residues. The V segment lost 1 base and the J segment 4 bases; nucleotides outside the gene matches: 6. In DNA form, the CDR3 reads TGTGCCAGCAGCTTAGGTCGAGGGGGCACCACTGAAGCTTTCTTT. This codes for CASSLGRGGTTEAFF.

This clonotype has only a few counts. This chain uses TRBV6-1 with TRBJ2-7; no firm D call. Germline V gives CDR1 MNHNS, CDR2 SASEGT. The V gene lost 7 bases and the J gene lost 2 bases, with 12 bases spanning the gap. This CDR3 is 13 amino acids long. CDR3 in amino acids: CASTADGTYEQYF. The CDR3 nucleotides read TGTGCCAGCACCGCCGACGGTACCTACGAGCAGTACTTC.

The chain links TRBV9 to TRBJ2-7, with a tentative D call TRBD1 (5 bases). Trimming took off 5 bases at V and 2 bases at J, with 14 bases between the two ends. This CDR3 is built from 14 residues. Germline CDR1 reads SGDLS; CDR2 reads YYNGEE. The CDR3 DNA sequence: TGTGCCAGCAGTACAGGACGGACGACCTACGAGCAGTACTTC. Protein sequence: CASSTGRTTYEQYF.

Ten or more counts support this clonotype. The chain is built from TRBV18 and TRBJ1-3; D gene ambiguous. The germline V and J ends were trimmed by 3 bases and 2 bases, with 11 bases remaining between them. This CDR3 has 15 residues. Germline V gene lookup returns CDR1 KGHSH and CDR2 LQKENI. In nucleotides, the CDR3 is TGTGCCAGCTCACCCTCTAAAGATACTGGAAACACCATATATTTT. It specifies CASSPSKDTGNTIYF.

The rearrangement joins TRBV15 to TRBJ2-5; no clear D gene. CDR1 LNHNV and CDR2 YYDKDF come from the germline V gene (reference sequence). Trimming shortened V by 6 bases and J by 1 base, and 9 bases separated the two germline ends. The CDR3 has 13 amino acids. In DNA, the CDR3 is TGTGCCACCAGTCTAGGGTTCCAAGAGACCCAGTACTTC. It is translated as CATSLGFQETQYF.

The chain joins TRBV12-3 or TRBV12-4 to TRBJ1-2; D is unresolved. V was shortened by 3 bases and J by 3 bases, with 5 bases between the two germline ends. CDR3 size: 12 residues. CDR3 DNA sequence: TGTGCCAGCAGTTTGACATACTATGGCTACACCTTC. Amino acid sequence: CASSLTYYGYTF.

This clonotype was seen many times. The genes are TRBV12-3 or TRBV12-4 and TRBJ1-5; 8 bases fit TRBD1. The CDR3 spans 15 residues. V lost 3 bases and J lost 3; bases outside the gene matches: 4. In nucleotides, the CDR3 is TGTGCCAGCAGTTTCGCGACAGGGGCCAATCAGCCCCAGCATTTT. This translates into CASSFATGANQPQHF.

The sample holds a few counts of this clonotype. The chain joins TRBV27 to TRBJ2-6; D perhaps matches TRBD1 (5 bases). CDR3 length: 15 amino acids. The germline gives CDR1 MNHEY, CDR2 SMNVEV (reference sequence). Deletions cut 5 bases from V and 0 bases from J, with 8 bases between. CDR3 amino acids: CASSPDSSGANVLTF. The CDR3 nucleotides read TGTGCCAGCAGTCCCGACAGCTCTGGGGCCAACGTCCTGACTTTC.

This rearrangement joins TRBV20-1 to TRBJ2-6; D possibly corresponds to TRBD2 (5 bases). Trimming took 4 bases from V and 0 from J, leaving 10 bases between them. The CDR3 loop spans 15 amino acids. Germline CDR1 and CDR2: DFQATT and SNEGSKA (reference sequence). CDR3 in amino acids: CSANKGSSGANVLTF. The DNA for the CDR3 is TGCAGTGCTAATAAAGGGAGCTCTGGGGCCAACGTCCTGACTTTC.

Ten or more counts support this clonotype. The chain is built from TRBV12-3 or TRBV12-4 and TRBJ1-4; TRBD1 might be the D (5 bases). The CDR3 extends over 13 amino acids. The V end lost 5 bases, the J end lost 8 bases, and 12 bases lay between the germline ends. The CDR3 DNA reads TGTGCCAGCAGTCTCGCGGAGGGGGAAAAACTGTTTTTT. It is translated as CASSLAEGEKLFF.

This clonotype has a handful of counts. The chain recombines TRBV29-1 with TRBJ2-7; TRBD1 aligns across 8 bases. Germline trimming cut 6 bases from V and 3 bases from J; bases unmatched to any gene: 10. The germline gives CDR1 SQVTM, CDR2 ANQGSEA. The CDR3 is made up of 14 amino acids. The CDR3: CSVVRGRGSYEQYF. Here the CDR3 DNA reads TGCAGCGTGGTCAGGGGGCGCGGCAGCTACGAGCAGTACTTC.

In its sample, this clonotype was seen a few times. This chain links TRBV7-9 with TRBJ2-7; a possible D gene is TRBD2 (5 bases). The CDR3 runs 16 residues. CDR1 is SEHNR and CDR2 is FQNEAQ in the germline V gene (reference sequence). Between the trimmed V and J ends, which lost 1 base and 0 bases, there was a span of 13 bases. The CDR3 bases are TGTGCCAGCAGCTTAGAGGACTTTGTGAGCTCCTACGAGCAGTACTTC. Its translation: CASSLEDFVSSYEQYF.

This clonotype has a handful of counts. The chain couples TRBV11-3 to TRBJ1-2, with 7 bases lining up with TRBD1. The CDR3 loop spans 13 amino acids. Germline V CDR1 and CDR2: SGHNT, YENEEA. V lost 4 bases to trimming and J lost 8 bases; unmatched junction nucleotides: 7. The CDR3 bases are TGTGCCAGCAGCTCACAGGGGAATTGGGGCTACACCTTC. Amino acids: CASSSQGNWGYTF.

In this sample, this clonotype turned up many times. CDR3 bases: TGTGCCAGCAGTTTCAGTCTGGGTTTAAATGAGCAGTTCTTC. It codes for CASSFSLGLNEQFF. The V and J genes are TRBV12-3 or TRBV12-4 and TRBJ2-1; D gene unclear. The CDR3 spans 14 residues. V lost 3 bases to trimming and J lost 7 bases, with 13 bases between them.

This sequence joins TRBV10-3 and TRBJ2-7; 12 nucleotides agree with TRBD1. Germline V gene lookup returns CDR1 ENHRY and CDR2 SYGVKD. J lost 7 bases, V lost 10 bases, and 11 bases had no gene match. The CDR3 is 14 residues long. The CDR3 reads CATERGQGAREQYF. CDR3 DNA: TGTGCCACCGAGAGGGGACAGGGGGCGAGGGAGCAGTACTTC.

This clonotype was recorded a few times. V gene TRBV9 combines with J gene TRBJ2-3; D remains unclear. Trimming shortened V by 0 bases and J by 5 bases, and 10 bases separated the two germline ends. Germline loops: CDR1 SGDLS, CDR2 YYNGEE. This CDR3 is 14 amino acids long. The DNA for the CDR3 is TGTGCCAGCAGCGTAGCGTCCGGCCTAGATACGCAGTATTTT. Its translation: CASSVASGLDTQYF. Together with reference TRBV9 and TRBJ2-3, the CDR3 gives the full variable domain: DSGVTQTPKHLITATGQRVTLRCSPRSGDLSVYWYQQSLDQGLQFLIQYYNGEERAKGNILERFSAQQFPDLHSELNLSSLELGDSALYFCASSVASGLDTQYFGPGTRLTVL.